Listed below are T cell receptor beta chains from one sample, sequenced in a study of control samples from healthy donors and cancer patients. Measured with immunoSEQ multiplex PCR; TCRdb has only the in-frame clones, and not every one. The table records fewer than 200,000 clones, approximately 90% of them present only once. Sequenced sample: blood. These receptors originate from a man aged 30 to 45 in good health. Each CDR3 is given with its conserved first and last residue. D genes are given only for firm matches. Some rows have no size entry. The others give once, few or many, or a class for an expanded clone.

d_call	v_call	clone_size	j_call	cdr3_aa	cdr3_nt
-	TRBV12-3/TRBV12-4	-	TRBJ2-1	CASRGDKGEQFF	TGTGCCAGCCGCGGGGACAAGGGTGAGCAGTTCTTC
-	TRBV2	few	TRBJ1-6	CASSERVSSYNSPLHF	TGTGCCAGCAGTGAAAGGGTGAGCTCCTATAATTCACCCCTCCACTTT
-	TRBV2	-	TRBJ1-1	CATSGTVNTEAFF	TGTGCCACCTCCGGGACGGTGAACACTGAAGCTTTCTTT
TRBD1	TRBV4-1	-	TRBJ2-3	CASSQEPRGPPDTQYF	TGCGCCAGCAGCCAAGAACCCAGGGGGCCGCCAGATACGCAGTATTTT
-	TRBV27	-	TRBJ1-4	CARNRVGEKLFF	TGTGCCAGAAACAGGGTAGGGGAAAAACTGTTTTTT
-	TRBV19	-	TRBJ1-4	CASSIRGGRGEKLFF	TGTGCCAGTAGTATTAGGGGGGGGCGAGGTGAAAAACTGTTTTTT
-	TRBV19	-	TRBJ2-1	CASSNNEQFF	TGTGCCAGTAGCAACAATGAGCAGTTCTTC
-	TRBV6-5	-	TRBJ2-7	CASSYDGTAYEQYF	TGTGCCAGCAGTTACGACGGGACGGCCTACGAGCAGTACTTC
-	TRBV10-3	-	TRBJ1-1	CAISVTDSNTEAFF	TGTGCCATCAGTGTTACGGACTCCAACACTGAAGCTTTCTTT
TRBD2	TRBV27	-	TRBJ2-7	CASRPSGSHQWSEQYF	TGTGCCAGCAGGCCTAGCGGGAGTCACCAATGGAGCGAGCAGTACTTC